These T cell receptor beta chains were read from a single sample in a study of T cell responses to AZD1222 COVID-19 vaccine. Only in-frame clones appear in the TCRdb table, and some are missing; sequencing was by immunoSEQ multiplex PCR. This table holds about 120,000 clones, 90% found once. The material sequenced was peripheral blood, taken 28 days after the second dose of the MenACWY control vaccine. The receptors derive from an adult who received the MenACWY meningococcal vaccine as a control. The conserved cysteine and the conserved F or W are not part of the CDR3 here. D genes are given only for firm matches.

cdr3_length j_call d_call v_call cdr3_aa
13 TRBJ2-7 . TRBV7-3 ASSPTPGQNYEQY
13 TRBJ2-1 . TRBV11-1 ASSSVSPNYNEQF
12 TRBJ2-5 TRBD2 TRBV10-2 ASMGGGALETQY
10 TRBJ2-5 . TRBV12-3/TRBV12-4 ASSYSPGTQY
11 TRBJ2-7 . TRBV18 ASSPAPTYEQY
13 TRBJ2-5 TRBD1 TRBV5-6 ASSPDRGFSKTQY
15 TRBJ2-3 TRBD1 TRBV9 ASSVEGTGGRSDTQY
11 TRBJ1-1 . TRBV9 ASSVGTGTEAF
12 TRBJ1-1 . TRBV6-5 ASKRDNRNTEAF
11 TRBJ2-2 . TRBV7-8 ASSLREFGELF
11 TRBJ2-7 . TRBV6-6 ASSSGRAYEQY
13 TRBJ2-1 TRBD1 TRBV5-1 ASSPDRGFYNEQF
16 TRBJ2-2 . TRBV21-1 ASSKGRDIAGDTGELF
14 TRBJ2-2 . TRBV3-1/TRBV3-2 ASSQEDSPVTGELF
15 TRBJ2-1 TRBD2 TRBV5-1 ASSLGTGTSRRDEQF
14 TRBJ2-7 . TRBV18 ASSAKGSGPYYEQY